This T cell receptor (beta chain) was captured by sequencing in a study of identical twins. Findings and caveats of the study: Weaker excess sharing between twins was seen in beta out-of-frame sequences. Out-of-frame alpha sequences shared between twins exhibited an excess of low generation probability.

As for this clonotype: Its antigen is not known.

There are 14 residues in the CDR3. Looked up from germline, CDR1 is MNHEY and CDR2 is SVGAGI. Trimming pared 3 bases from V and 1 base from J, leaving 10 bases between. Template switching added a universal primer site, and cDNA bore unique molecular identifiers. TCRdb reanalysed the 5' RACE reads using MiXCR and keeps one entry per CDR3 protein. This table has hundreds of thousands of distinct CDR3 sequences, 6.5% to 9% appearing once. These same data were also listed under a study on yellow fever vaccine responses in identical twins. This second report adds: Among the twins, the vaccine T cell response reportedly seemed partly convergent and partly personalized.

The sequenced material came from CD8+ T cells sorted from blood. This chain connects TRBV6-5 to TRBJ2-7; no definite D call. The source of this sequence is a woman between 18 and 30 years old in good health. The chain's CDR3 is CASSYNPGSYEQYF. CDR3 DNA sequence: TGTGCCAGCAGTTATAATCCAGGTTCCTACGAGCAGTACTTC.